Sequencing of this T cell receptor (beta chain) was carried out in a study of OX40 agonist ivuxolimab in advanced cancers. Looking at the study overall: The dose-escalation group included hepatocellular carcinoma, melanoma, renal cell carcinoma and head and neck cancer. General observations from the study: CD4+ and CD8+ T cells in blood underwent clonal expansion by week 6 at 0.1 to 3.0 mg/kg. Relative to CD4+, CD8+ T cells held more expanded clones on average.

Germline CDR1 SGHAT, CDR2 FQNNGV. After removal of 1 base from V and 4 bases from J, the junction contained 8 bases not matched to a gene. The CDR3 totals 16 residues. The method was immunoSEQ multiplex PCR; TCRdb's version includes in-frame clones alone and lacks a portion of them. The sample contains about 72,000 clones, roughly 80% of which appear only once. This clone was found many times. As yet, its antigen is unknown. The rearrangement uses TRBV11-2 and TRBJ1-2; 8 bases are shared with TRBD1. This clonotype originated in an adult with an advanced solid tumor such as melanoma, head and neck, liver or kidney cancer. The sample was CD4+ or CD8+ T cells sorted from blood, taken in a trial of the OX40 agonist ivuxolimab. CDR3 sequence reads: CASSLVPGGLFYGYTF. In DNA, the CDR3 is TGTGCCAGCAGCTTAGTTCCAGGGGGCTTGTTCTATGGCTACACCTTC.